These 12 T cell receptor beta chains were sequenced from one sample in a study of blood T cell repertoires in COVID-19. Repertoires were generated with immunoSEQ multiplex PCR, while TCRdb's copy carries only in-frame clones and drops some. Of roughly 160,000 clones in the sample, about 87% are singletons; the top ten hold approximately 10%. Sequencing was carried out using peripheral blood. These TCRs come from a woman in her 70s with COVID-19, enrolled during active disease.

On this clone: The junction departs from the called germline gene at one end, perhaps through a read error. The CDR3, as DNA: TGTGCCTGGAGTGTCGGGTATTTTGATTGGCGTCTCTTC. Translating gives CAWSVGYFDWRLF. This chain joins TRBV30 and TRBJ1-2; no clear D gene. Germline CDR1 GTSNPN, CDR2 SVGIG (reference sequence). The CDR3 length is 13 residues.

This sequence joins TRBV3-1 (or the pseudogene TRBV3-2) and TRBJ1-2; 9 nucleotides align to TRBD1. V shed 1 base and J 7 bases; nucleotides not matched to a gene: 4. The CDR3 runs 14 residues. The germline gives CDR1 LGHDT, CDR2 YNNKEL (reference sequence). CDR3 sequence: CASSQGQGGFGYTF. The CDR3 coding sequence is TGTGCCAGCAGCCAAGGACAGGGGGGATTTGGCTACACCTTC.

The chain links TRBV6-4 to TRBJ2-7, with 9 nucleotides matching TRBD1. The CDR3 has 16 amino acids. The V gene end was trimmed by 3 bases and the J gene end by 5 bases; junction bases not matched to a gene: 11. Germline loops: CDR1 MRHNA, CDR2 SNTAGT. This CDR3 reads CASSETYGTGHHEQYF. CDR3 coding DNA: TGTGCCAGCAGTGAAACCTACGGGACAGGGCACCACGAGCAGTACTTC.

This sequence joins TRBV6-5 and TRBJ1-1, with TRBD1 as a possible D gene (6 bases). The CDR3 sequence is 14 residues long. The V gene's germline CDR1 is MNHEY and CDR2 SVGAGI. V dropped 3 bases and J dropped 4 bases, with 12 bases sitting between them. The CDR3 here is CASSYTGGVTEAFF. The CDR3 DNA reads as TGTGCCAGCAGTTATACGGGGGGCGTCACTGAAGCTTTCTTT.

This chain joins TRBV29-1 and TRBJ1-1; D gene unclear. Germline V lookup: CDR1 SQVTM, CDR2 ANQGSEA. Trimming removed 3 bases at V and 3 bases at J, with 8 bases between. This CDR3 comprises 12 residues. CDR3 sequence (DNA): TGCAGCGTTGACGAGGGAGACACTGAAGCTTTCTTT. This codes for CSVDEGDTEAFF.

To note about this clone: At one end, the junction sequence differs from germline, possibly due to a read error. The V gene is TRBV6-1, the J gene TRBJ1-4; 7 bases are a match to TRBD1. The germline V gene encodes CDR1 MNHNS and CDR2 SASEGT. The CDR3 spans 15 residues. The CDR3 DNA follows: TGTGCCAGCAGGGAAGACAGGGCAGTCGGAGAAAAACTGTTTTTT. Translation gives CASREDRAVGEKLFF.

The CDR3 loop reads CASSVADRAYEQYF. Here the CDR3 DNA reads TGTGCCAGCAGTGTAGCTGACAGGGCCTACGAGCAGTACTTC. The chain couples TRBV6-1 to TRBJ2-7; 7 positions agree with TRBD1. This CDR3 comprises 14 residues. CDR1 MNHNS and CDR2 SASEGT come from the germline V gene. Germline trimming cut 4 bases from V and 2 bases from J; bases unmatched to any gene: 5.

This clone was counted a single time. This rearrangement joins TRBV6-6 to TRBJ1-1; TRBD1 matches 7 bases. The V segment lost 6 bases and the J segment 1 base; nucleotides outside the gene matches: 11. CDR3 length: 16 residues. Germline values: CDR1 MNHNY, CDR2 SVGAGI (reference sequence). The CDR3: CASRKTTQGPNTEAFF. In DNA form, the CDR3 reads TGTGCCAGCAGAAAAACGACACAGGGGCCGAACACTGAAGCTTTCTTT.

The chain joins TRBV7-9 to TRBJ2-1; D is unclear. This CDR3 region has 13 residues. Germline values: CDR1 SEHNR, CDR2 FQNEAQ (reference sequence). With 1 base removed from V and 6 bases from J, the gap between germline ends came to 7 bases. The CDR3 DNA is TGTGCCAGCAGCTTAGGCAGTTTCAATGAGCAGTTCTTC. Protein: CASSLGSFNEQFF.

The CDR3 protein is CASTRLAGVGTGELFF. For the CDR3, the DNA is TGTGCCAGCACCCGACTAGCGGGGGTGGGCACCGGGGAGCTGTTTTTT. The chain couples TRBV27 to TRBJ2-2, with 12 bases aligning to TRBD2. The V and J ends lost 7 bases and 4 bases, in that order; junction bases with no gene match: 7. The CDR3 length is 16 residues. Germline loops: CDR1 MNHEY, CDR2 SMNVEV (reference sequence).

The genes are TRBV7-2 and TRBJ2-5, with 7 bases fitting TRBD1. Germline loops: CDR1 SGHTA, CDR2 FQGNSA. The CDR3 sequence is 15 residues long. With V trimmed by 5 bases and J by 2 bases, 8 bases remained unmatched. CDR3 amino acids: CASSGLTGYQETQYF. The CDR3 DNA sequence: TGTGCCAGCAGCGGCTTGACAGGGTATCAAGAGACCCAGTACTTC.

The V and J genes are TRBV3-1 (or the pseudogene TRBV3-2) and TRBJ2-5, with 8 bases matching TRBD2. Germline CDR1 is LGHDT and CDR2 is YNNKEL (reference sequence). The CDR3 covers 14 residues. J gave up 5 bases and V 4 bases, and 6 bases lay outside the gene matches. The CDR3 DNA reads TGTGCCAGCAGCCCCCCGGGGGGGCGGGAGACCCAGTACTTC. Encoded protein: CASSPPGGRETQYF.